The entry below describes one T cell receptor beta chain. This entry is derived from a study of blood T cell repertoires in COVID-19. In the study overall: Samples representing acute and convalescent COVID-19 were sourced from the United States, Italy and Spain. The cDNA or gDNA used as material had been derived from T cells, B-cell-depleted T cells, or PBMCs.

Trimming took off 2 bases at V and 4 bases at J, with 13 bases between the two ends. Germline values: CDR1 SGDLS, CDR2 YYNGEE. The CDR3 is 14 residues long. As processed by the authors: By means of reference gene primer amplification, nucleated cell counts were estimated. Clones were read by immunoSEQ multiplex PCR, and TCRdb kept only the in-frame ones, dropping some. That table is the source of V, J and clone size, and D and trimming were worked out from the DNA. The sample comprises under 300,000 clones, roughly 86% of which are singletons, and approximately 4% rests with the top ten. The sequenced sample consisted of peripheral blood. The chain couples TRBV9 to TRBJ2-7; D possibly corresponds to TRBD2 (6 bases). The TCR sequence derives from a man in his late teens or twenties with active or convalescent COVID-19. The CDR3 region has the DNA TGTGCCAGCAGCGTTACTAGCTCTCCATACGAGCAGTACTTC. Translated: CASSVTSSPYEQYF.